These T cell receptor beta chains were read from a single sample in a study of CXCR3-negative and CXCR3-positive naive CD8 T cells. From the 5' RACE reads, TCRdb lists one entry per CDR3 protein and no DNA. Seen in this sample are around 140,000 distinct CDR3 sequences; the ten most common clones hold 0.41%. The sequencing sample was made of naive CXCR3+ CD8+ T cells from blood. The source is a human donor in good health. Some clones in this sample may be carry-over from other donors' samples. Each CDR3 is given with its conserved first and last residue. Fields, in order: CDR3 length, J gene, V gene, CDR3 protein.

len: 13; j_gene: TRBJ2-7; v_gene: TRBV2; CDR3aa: CASSLGGTYEQYF
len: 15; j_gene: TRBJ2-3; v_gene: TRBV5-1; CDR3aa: CASSLAGGLGDTQYF
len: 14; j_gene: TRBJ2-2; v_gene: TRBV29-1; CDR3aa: CSVGQDVRTGGLFF
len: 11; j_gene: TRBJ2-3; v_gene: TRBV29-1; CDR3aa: CSVRGEDTQYF
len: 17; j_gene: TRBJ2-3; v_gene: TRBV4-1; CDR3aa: CASSPHRGSGNTDTQYF
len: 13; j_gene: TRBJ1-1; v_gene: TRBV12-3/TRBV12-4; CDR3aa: CASSYGYREEAFF
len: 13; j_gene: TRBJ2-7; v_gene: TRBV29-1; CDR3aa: CSVASGGSYEQYF
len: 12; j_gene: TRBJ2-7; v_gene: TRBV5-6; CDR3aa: CASSWGIYEQYF
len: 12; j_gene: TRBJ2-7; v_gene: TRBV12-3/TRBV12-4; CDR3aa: CASRYGDYEQYF
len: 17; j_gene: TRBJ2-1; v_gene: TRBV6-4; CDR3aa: CASSIGIIAGGPYEQFF
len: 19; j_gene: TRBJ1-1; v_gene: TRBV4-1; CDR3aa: CASSHPHSAEQGMNTEAFF
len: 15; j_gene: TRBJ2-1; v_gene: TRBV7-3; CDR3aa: CASSLYSSSYNEQFF
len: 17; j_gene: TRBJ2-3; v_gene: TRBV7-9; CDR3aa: CASSWGFGLAETDTQYF
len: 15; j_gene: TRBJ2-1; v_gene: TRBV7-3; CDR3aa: CASSWGLAGVNEQFF
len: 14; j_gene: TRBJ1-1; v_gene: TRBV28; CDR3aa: CASTLGQGNTEAFF
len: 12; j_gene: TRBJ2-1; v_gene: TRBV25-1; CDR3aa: CASSERGGEQFF
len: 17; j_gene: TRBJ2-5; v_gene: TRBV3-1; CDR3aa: CASSPRKRETIQETQYF
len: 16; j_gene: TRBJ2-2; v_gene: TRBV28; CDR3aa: CASSLMTRQPGGELFF
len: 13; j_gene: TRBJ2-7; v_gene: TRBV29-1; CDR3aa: CSVEWGQDYEQYF
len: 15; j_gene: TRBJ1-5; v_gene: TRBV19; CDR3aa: CASSLGRYSNQPQHF
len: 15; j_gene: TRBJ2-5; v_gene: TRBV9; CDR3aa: CASSVALDMAETQYF
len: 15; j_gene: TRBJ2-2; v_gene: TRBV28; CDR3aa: CATRARTPRPGELFF
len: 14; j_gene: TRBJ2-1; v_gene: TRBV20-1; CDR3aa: CSASPGTLYNEQFF
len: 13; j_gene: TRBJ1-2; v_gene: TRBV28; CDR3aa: CASSLTRAYGYTF
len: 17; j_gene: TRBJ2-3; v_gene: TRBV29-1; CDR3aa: CSVEDLGGRRTQGTQYF
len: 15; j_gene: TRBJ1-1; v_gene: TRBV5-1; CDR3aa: CASSPLPGINTEAFF
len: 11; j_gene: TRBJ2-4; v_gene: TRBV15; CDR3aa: CATSGIFLQYF
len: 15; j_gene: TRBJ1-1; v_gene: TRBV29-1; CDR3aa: CSVEDGRLWATEAFF
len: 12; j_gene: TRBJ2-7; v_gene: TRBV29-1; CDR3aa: CSSIARTYEQYF
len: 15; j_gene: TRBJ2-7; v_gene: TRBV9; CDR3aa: CASTPGQNPNYEQYF
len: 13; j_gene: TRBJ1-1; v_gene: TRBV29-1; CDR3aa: CSVVSGWNTEAFF
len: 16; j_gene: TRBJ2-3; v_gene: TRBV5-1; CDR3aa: CASSLSPAGATDTQYF
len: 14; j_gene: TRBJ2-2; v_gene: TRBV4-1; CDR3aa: CASSHSQNTGELFF
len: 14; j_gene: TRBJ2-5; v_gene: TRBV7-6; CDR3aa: CASSFWTEEETQYF
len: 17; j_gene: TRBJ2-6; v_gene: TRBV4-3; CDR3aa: CASSFRTGGTGANVLTF
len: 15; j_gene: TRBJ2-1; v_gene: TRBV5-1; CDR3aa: CASSSGTGGGDEQFF
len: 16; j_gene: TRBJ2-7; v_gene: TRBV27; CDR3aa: CASSSLGRGSLYEQYF
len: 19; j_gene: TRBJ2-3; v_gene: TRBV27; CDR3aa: CASSLDGLAGAPGTDTQYF
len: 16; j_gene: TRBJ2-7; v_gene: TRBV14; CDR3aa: CASSQVIGREYYEQYF
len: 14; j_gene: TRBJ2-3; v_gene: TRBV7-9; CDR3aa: CASSFGPRTDTQYF
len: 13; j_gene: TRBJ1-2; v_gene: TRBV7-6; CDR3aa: CASSDRRTDGYTF
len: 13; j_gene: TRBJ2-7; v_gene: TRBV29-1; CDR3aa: CSVEEVGSYEQYF
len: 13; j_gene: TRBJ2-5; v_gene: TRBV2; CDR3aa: CATITGVQETQYF
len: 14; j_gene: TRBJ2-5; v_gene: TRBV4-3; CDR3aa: CASSQVGQLETQYF
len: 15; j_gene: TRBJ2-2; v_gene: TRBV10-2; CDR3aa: CASSDYGGLTGELFF
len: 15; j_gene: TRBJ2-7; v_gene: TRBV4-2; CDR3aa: CASSQERGQLYEQYF
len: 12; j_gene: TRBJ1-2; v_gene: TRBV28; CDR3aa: CASQGWKYGYTF
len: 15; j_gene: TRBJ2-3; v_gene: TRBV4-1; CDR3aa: CASSQDGGLLATQYF
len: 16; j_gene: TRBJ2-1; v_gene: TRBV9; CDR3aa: CASSEDSGGPTNEQFF
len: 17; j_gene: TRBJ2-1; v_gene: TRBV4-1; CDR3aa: CASRAGFGATKNNEQFF
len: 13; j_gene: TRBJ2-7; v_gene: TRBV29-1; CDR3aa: CSVLQEFTYEQYF
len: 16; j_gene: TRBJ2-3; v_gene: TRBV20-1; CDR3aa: CSVSVGTSGYTDTQYF
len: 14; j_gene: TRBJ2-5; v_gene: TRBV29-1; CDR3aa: CSVDGTPGWETQYF
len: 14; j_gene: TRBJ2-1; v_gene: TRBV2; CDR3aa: CASSVRGAADEQFF
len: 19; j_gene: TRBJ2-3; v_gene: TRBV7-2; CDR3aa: CASSTQMTSGGAYTDTQYF
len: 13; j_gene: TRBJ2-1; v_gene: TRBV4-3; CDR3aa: CASSQFRGNEQFF
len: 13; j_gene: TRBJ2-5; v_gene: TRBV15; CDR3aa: CATSRKTLGTQYF